The entry below describes one TCR beta chain. Its antigen is unknown. This entry belongs to a study of beta chain features in type 1 diabetes. Points from the study as a whole: Junctions at VDJ sites from type 1 diabetes patients had fewer insertions and more deletions. All four CD4+ subsets from Type 1 diabetes patients carried moderately but significantly shorter TCRB CDR3s. In patients and controls equally, PCR might favor templates that are shorter.

There was one heparinised blood draw per donor, averaging roughly 110 mL. Expressed TCRB transcripts were sequenced after all isolated RNA was converted to cDNA. Sequencing used immunoSEQ multiplex PCR; TCRdb keeps in-frame clones, though not all of them. This table has over 100,000 clones, 40% appearing once. The CDR3 runs 16 residues. Looked up from germline, CDR1 is MGHDK and CDR2 is SYGVNS. The J segment lost 3 bases and the V segment lost 4 bases, leaving 7 bases of the junction unmatched. Sequencing was performed on stem cell memory CD4+ T cells from blood. The chain links TRBV25-1 to TRBJ2-7, with TRBD2 identical over 12 bases. This sequence was found in a woman under 30 in good health. In nucleotides, the CDR3 is TGTGCCAGCAGTGCGTACCGGACTAGCGGGAACTACGAGCAGTACTTC. Translating gives CASSAYRTSGNYEQYF.